Each of the 9 T cell receptor beta chains below was sequenced from the same sample in a study of CD8 T cells in ankylosing spondylitis. Their antigens remain unidentified. TCRdb re-analysed the 5' RACE reads in MiXCR, keeping a single row per CDR3 protein. The sample contains over 400,000 distinct CDR3 sequences, roughly a quarter of which appear only once. General observations from the study: A TCR beta motif made of roughly eight highly homologous variants seemed typical of ankylosing spondylitis blood.

Sequenced material: blood, either unsorted or a sorted T cell fraction (not recorded which). The source of these receptors is a male donor with ankylosing spondylitis.

This clonotype was observed a few times. The gene calls are TRBV20-1 and TRBJ1-2, with D possibly TRBD1 on 5 matching bases. This CDR3 is built from 13 residues. Trimming took 5 bases from V and 0 from J, leaving 10 bases between them. Germline V gene sequence: CDR1 DFQATT, CDR2 SNEGSKA (reference sequence). The CDR3 DNA is TGCAGTGCTTTACAGGACGCTAACTATGGCTACACCTTC. Protein product: CSALQDANYGYTF.

This chain links TRBV3-1 with TRBJ2-1; unclear D gene. V was shortened by 5 bases and J by 0 bases, with 11 bases between the two germline ends. The germline CDR1 and CDR2 sequences are LGHDT and YNNKEL (reference sequence). The CDR3 contains 15 residues. The CDR3 coding sequence is TGTGCCAGCAGCACCCAATCAATCTCCTACAATGAGCAGTTCTTC. Its translation: CASSTQSISYNEQFF.

This clonotype was observed a few times. The chain carries TRBV20-1 and TRBJ2-3; TRBD1 matches 12 bases. Germline CDR1 is DFQATT and CDR2 is SNEGSKA (reference sequence). The CDR3 has 15 amino acids. V was pared by 6 bases and J by 5 bases, with 9 bases of the junction left unmatched. CDR3 loop: CSAGGGQGAGDTQYF. The CDR3, as DNA: TGCAGTGCCGGGGGGGGACAGGGGGCAGGAGATACGCAGTATTTT.

This clonotype was found a few times. As DNA, the CDR3 is TGTGCCAGCAGCTTGCCAGGGCATTCAGATACGCAGTATTTT. It encodes CASSLPGHSDTQYF. The chain carries TRBV5-6 and TRBJ2-3, with D perhaps TRBD1 (5 bases). Germline lookup yields CDR1 SGHDT and CDR2 YYEEEE. The CDR3 sequence is 14 residues long. V was clipped by 1 base and J by 4 bases, with 10 bases between them. Full variable domain (outside the CDR3, taken from reference TRBV5-6 and TRBJ2-3): DAGVTQSPTHLIKTRGQQVTLRCSPKSGHDTVSWYQQALGQGPQFIFQYYEEEERQRGNFPDRFSGHQFPNYSSELNVNALLLGDSALYLCASSLPGHSDTQYFGPGTRLTVL.

This clonotype has a handful of counts. The chain uses TRBV5-1 and TRBJ1-1, with 7 bases aligning to TRBD1. Germline V CDR1 and CDR2: SGHRS, YFSETQ. Losses at the gene ends were 4 bases for V and 0 bases for J; bases not matched to a gene: 6. This CDR3 is built from 15 residues. The DNA for the CDR3 is TGCGCCAGCAGCCGTTGGACAGGTTTGAACACTGAAGCTTTCTTT. It is translated as CASSRWTGLNTEAFF.

The V gene is TRBV10-1, the J gene TRBJ2-2; tentative D call: TRBD1 (6 bases). The germline V gene has CDR1 WNHNN and CDR2 SYGVQD (reference sequence). The V end lost 2 bases, the J end lost 0 bases, and 16 bases lay between the germline ends. The CDR3 spans 18 residues. CDR3 sequence reads: CASSEPLQGPTNTGELFF. The CDR3 DNA follows: TGCGCCAGCAGTGAGCCCTTACAGGGTCCGACGAACACCGGGGAGCTGTTTTTT.

This clonotype has at least ten counts. The rearrangement links TRBV20-1 to TRBJ2-3; D possibly corresponds to TRBD2 (6 bases). CDR3 length: 14 amino acids. Between the trimmed V and J ends, which lost 2 bases and 6 bases, there was a span of 15 bases. From germline, CDR1 is DFQATT and CDR2 SNEGSKA (reference sequence). CDR3 residues: CSARFPGVTDTQYF. DNA for the CDR3: TGCAGTGCTAGATTTCCGGGAGTTACCGATACGCAGTATTTT.

This chain uses TRBV7-8 with TRBJ1-5; 7 bases are a match to TRBD1. Germline V lookup: CDR1 SGHVS, CDR2 FQNEAQ. The CDR3 consists of 16 residues. Unmatched junction bases numbered 10, after V lost 7 bases and J lost 1 base. The CDR3 protein is CASTQGGRVSNQPQHF. DNA for the CDR3: TGTGCCAGCACCCAGGGGGGCAGAGTGAGCAATCAGCCCCAGCATTTT.

The chain links TRBV5-6 to TRBJ1-2; perhaps TRBD1 as D (6 bases). The ends were cut back, 0 bases at V and 7 bases at J, with 13 bases in the middle. Germline V gives CDR1 SGHDT, CDR2 YYEEEE. This CDR3 has 14 residues. This CDR3 is CASSLVRGAGGYTF. The CDR3 bases are TGTGCCAGCAGCTTGGTTAGGGGGGCCGGTGGCTACACCTTC.